This TCR beta chain was captured in a study of control samples from healthy donors and cancer patients. Clones were read by immunoSEQ multiplex PCR, and TCRdb kept only the in-frame ones, dropping some. The sample holds 130,000 or so clones, around 90% seen once. This receptor was taken from a man in his late teens or twenties in good health. The sample was blood.

The CDR3 nucleotides are TGTGCCAGCAGCCAAGAAGGCTCTCGGGCTAGCGGCTACGAGCAGTACTTC. It yields the protein CASSQEGSRASGYEQYF. The chain employs TRBV4-2 and TRBJ2-7; TRBD2 matches at 7 bases. The CDR3 sequence is 17 residues long. V shed 0 bases and J 3 bases; nucleotides not matched to a gene: 11. Germline V gene data show CDR1 as LGHNA and CDR2 as YNFKEQ.